The next 22 T cell receptor beta chains were all read from a single sample in a study of response to subunit inactivated influenza vaccine. MiXCR was run by TCRdb on the RT-PCR reads, yielding one entry per CDR3 protein. Of 550,000 to 800,000 distinct CDR3 sequences detected, about 14% appear once; the ten largest clones hold around 7%. This specimen was PBMCs from blood, taken less than 15 days before vaccination. The receptors stem from a man aged 50-60 years who received an inactivated influenza vaccine.

This clonotype was observed a few times. The V call is TRBV7-9, the J call TRBJ2-3, with D tentatively TRBD2 (6 bases). Germline assignment: CDR1 SEHNR and CDR2 FQNEAQ (reference sequence). Between the trimmed V and J ends, which lost 7 bases and 4 bases, there was a span of 12 bases. The CDR3 consists of 13 residues. The CDR3 reads CASTFGSADTQYF. CDR3 DNA sequence: TGTGCCAGCACCTTCGGGAGCGCAGATACGCAGTATTTT.

This clonotype was observed many times. V gene TRBV6-2 or TRBV6-3 combines with J gene TRBJ2-1; D gene unclear. In germline, CDR1 is MNHEY, CDR2 SVGEGT. The CDR3 is 13 amino acids. V was clipped by 5 bases and J by 6 bases, with 11 bases between them. CDR3 sequence reads: CASSGRASNEQFF. The CDR3 DNA reads TGTGCCAGCAGTGGCCGGGCTAGCAATGAGCAGTTCTTC.

There are a few counts of this clonotype. The chain uses TRBV9 and TRBJ1-1; 7 nucleotides line up with TRBD1. The CDR3 runs to 13 residues. V shed 4 bases, J shed 10 bases, and the junction held 10 bases outside the gene matches. Germline values: CDR1 SGDLS, CDR2 YYNGEE. This chain's CDR3 is CASSPSNSGGAFF. CDR3 coding DNA: TGTGCCAGCAGCCCTAGCAATTCAGGGGGAGCTTTCTTT.

The sample holds many counts of this clonotype. The V call is TRBV7-9, the J call TRBJ2-3; no clear D. Trimming took off 5 bases at V and 0 bases at J, with 6 bases between the two ends. The CDR3 totals 13 residues. Germline-derived CDR1 and CDR2 are SEHNR and FQNEAQ (reference sequence). CDR3 sequence (DNA): TGTGCCAGCAGCCTAATAAGCACAGATACGCAGTATTTT. Residues: CASSLISTDTQYF.

The chain employs TRBV28 and TRBJ1-6; no definite D call. This CDR3 is built from 11 residues. V was clipped by 6 bases and J by 8 bases, with 5 bases between them. CDR1 MDHEN and CDR2 SYDVKM come from the germline V gene. The CDR3 here is CASSRYSPLHF. In DNA, the CDR3 is TGTGCCAGCAGCCGATATTCACCCCTCCACTTT.

This clonotype was seen repeatedly, ten times or more. This chain uses TRBV5-6 with TRBJ2-3; D is unresolved. V shed 0 bases and J shed 3 bases, with 5 bases lying between them. CDR1 SGHDT and CDR2 YYEEEE come from the germline V gene. This CDR3 is built from 13 residues. Here the CDR3 reads CASSLDVTDTQYF. The CDR3 nucleotides read TGTGCCAGCAGCTTGGACGTAACAGATACGCAGTATTTT.

This clonotype was found a few times. The chain links TRBV20-1 to TRBJ1-5; D is unclear. CDR1 DFQATT and CDR2 SNEGSKA come from the germline V gene (reference sequence). The ends were cut back, 3 bases at V and 3 bases at J, with 12 bases in the middle. This CDR3 has 14 amino acids. The CDR3 DNA sequence: TGCAGTGCTAGGGCGCCGTTCCCCAATCAGCCCCAGCATTTT. Its protein is CSARAPFPNQPQHF.

In its sample, this clonotype was seen a few times. The V gene is TRBV7-2, the J gene TRBJ2-4; D is perhaps TRBD1 or TRBD2 (5 bases each). The germline gives CDR1 SGHTA, CDR2 FQGNSA. V was cut by 5 bases and J by 0 bases, with 14 bases left in between. The CDR3 loop spans 16 amino acids. CDR3 in DNA: TGTGCCAGCAGCCACCCAGCCGGGACAGCCAAAAACATTCAGTACTTC. Amino acid sequence: CASSHPAGTAKNIQYF.

V and J are TRBV7-2 and TRBJ2-2; D is perhaps TRBD1 or TRBD2 (6 bases each). CDR1 and CDR2 from the germline V gene are SGHTA and FQGNSA. CDR3 length equals 15 residues. Trimming took 3 bases from V and 3 from J, leaving 11 bases between them. The CDR3 DNA reads TGTGCCAGCAGCTTGGGGGGCCCGGACACCGGGGAGCTGTTTTTT. Translation: CASSLGGPDTGELFF.

This clonotype showed up many times. The chain links TRBV5-6 to TRBJ1-2, with D tentatively TRBD1 (5 bases). CDR3 length equals 14 residues. Trimming left V 3 bases short and J 8 bases short, with 17 bases between. Germline V gene data show CDR1 as SGHDT and CDR2 as YYEEEE. CDR3 DNA sequence: TGTGCCAGCAGCTCAGGCCGACAGCTGACCGGCTACACCTTC. Amino acids: CASSSGRQLTGYTF.

The chain recombines TRBV7-9 with TRBJ1-1; D unclear. The CDR3 loop spans 13 amino acids. Trimming took 5 bases from V and 4 from J, leaving 11 bases between them. CDR1 and CDR2 from the germline V gene are SEHNR and FQNEAQ (reference sequence). The chain's CDR3 is CASSLGSGTEAFF. CDR3 nucleotides: TGTGCCAGCAGCCTGGGAAGCGGCACTGAAGCTTTCTTT.

This clonotype was detected only a few times. The rearrangement joins TRBV28 to TRBJ2-3; no clear D gene. This CDR3 is built from 15 residues. CDR1 is MDHEN and CDR2 is SYDVKM in the germline V gene. The V end was cut by 6 bases, the J end by 5 bases, with 18 bases between. The CDR3 DNA is TGTGCCAGCAGCACGAGTAGGACGACGATAGATACGCAGTATTTT. Its protein product is CASSTSRTTIDTQYF.

This clonotype was recorded at least ten times. The CDR3 region is CASSPRQAMNTEAFF. In nucleotides, the CDR3 is TGCGCCAGCAGTCCGCGACAGGCTATGAACACTGAAGCTTTCTTT. The V gene is TRBV4-1, the J gene TRBJ1-1; possible D gene TRBD1, 6 bases. CDR3 size: 15 residues. V gave up 6 bases and J gave up 0 bases, with 14 bases separating them. The germline V gene has CDR1 MGHRA and CDR2 YSYEKL.

The chain carries TRBV11-1 and TRBJ2-5; 7 bases match TRBD2. Germline loops: CDR1 SGHAT, CDR2 FQDESV (reference sequence). The CDR3 extends over 15 amino acids. The ends lost 1 base at V and 4 bases at J; junction bases unmatched: 6. The CDR3 reads CASSLETSRLETQYF. The DNA for the CDR3 is TGTGCCAGCAGCTTAGAGACTAGCCGACTAGAGACCCAGTACTTC.

This clonotype was seen many times. The CDR3 sequence: CASKSLVAGGVSYNEQFF. DNA of the CDR3: TGTGCCAGCAAAAGTTTAGTAGCGGGAGGTGTTTCCTACAATGAGCAGTTCTTC. This chain links TRBV6-1 with TRBJ2-1; 10 bases are shared with TRBD2. The CDR3 has 18 residues. V was pared by 7 bases and J by 1 base, with 13 bases of the junction left unmatched. The germline gives CDR1 MNHNS, CDR2 SASEGT.

This clonotype was detected a few times. The CDR3 here is CASSQSWMSGANVLTF. In DNA form, the CDR3 reads TGCGCCAGCAGCCAAAGTTGGATGTCTGGGGCCAACGTCCTGACTTTC. The chain uses TRBV4-3 and TRBJ2-6, with D unclear. V was cut by 2 bases and J by 1 base, with 9 bases left in between. The CDR3 runs 16 residues. CDR1 and CDR2 (germline): LGHNA, YSLEER.

This clonotype was seen many times. The chain links TRBV9 to TRBJ2-3; D gene ambiguous. The CDR3 consists of 12 residues. Germline loops: CDR1 SGDLS, CDR2 YYNGEE. V shed 0 bases and J shed 5 bases, with 4 bases lying between them. CDR3 DNA sequence: TGTGCCAGCAGCGTAGATGGAGATACGCAGTATTTT. Its protein is CASSVDGDTQYF.

The CDR3 nucleotides are TGCAGTGCCCGGACTAGCGGCACAGATACGCAGTATTTT. Translating gives CSARTSGTDTQYF. The rearrangement links TRBV20-1 to TRBJ2-3, with 9 bases identical to TRBD2. CDR3 length: 13 residues. CDR1 is DFQATT and CDR2 is SNEGSKA in the germline V gene (reference sequence). V was pared by 6 bases and J by 1 base, with 2 bases of the junction left unmatched.

The CDR3 DNA reads as TGTGCCAGCAGCTTTGCGGGACGGGTTTCCTACGAGCAGTACTTC. Translating gives CASSFAGRVSYEQYF. V gene TRBV7-9 combines with J gene TRBJ2-7; D might be TRBD2 (6 bases). The CDR3 is made up of 15 amino acids. V was shortened by 3 bases and J by 1 base, with 13 bases between the two germline ends. From germline, CDR1 is SEHNR and CDR2 FQNEAQ (reference sequence).

This clonotype was seen a few times. The genes are TRBV12-3 or TRBV12-4 and TRBJ1-2, with D perhaps matching TRBD1 (5 bases). The CDR3 consists of 14 residues. V was pared by 5 bases and J by 1 base, with 11 bases between. The CDR3: CASSTRDLNYGYTF. The CDR3 nucleotides are TGTGCCAGCAGTACCAGGGATCTTAACTATGGCTACACCTTC.

The table lists this clonotype with a few counts. The J gene is TRBJ2-5, the V gene TRBV3-1; 15 nucleotides agree with TRBD2. CDR1 is LGHDT, CDR2 YNNKEL, per germline (reference sequence). The CDR3 runs 16 residues. The trim removed 4 bases at V and 7 bases at J, leaving 7 bases unmatched. This CDR3 is CASSPRGLAGGATQYF. CDR3 coding DNA: TGTGCCAGCAGCCCTCGCGGACTAGCGGGAGGGGCGACCCAGTACTTC.

This clonotype occurred a few times. V gene TRBV13 combines with J gene TRBJ2-1; perhaps TRBD1 as D (6 bases). Germline-derived CDR1 and CDR2 are PRHDT and FYEKMQ (reference sequence). CDR3 length: 16 amino acids. Trimming took 4 bases from V and 3 from J, leaving 16 bases between them. The CDR3 is CASSSTGLAIYNEQFF. The DNA of the CDR3 is TGTGCCAGCAGCTCGACAGGACTGGCTATCTACAATGAGCAGTTCTTC.